The next 18 T cell receptor beta chains were all read from a single sample in a study of cytomegalovirus exposure and HLA in healthy donors. PCR employed 60 Vbeta and 13 Jbeta primers. Clones were sequenced by immunoSEQ multiplex PCR, and TCRdb holds only the in-frame ones, with some missing. This table has fewer than 150,000 clones, over 70% appearing once. The sample comprised PBMCs. The receptors stem from a man between 35 and 55 years old in good health and CMV-seropositive.

The CDR3 DNA reads as TGTGCCAGAAGCTTGGGGTCGGGGACTGCTACAGATACGCAGTATTTT. Protein product: CARSLGSGTATDTQYF. This chain connects TRBV5-3 to TRBJ2-3; D is perhaps TRBD2 (6 bases). TRBV5-3 carries the ORF label, with uncertain function. The CDR3 contains 16 residues. The germline V and J ends were trimmed by 0 bases and 3 bases, with 14 bases remaining between them.

The rearrangement links TRBV5-1 to TRBJ2-3; maybe TRBD1 (6 bases). The CDR3 spans 14 residues. V was pared by 3 bases and J by 2 bases, with 10 bases between. The germline CDR1 and CDR2 sequences are SGHRS and YFSETQ. The CDR3 nucleotides are TGCGCCAGCAGCTCCGGACAGCACACAGATACGCAGTATTTT. Encoded protein: CASSSGQHTDTQYF.

This chain connects TRBV7-2 to TRBJ1-1; 8 bases align to TRBD1. CDR1 and CDR2 (germline): SGHTA, FQGNSA. This CDR3 is 13 amino acids long. V shed 1 base and J 11 bases; nucleotides not matched to a gene: 6. The CDR3: CASSLGQGRRAFF. The DNA of the CDR3 is TGTGCCAGCAGCTTAGGACAGGGGAGACGGGCTTTCTTT.

Of note for this clone: In the same sample, other DNA sequences code for this CDR3. The rearrangement uses TRBV27 and TRBJ2-7; 12 bases match TRBD1. In germline, CDR1 is MNHEY, CDR2 SMNVEV (reference sequence). The length of the CDR3 is 14 residues. Unmatched junction bases numbered 1, after V lost 3 bases and J lost 4 bases. The CDR3, as DNA: TGTGCCAGCAGTTTGGGACAGGGGGCTTACGAGCAGTACTTC. It codes for CASSLGQGAYEQYF.

CDR3 nucleotide sequence: TGTGCCAGCAGCGATAGCGGGGACTACACCGGGGAGCTGTTTTTT. Translation: CASSDSGDYTGELFF. The chain combines TRBV7-2 with TRBJ2-2; 8 bases are a match to TRBD2. Germline CDR1 is SGHTA and CDR2 is FQGNSA. This CDR3 has 15 residues. The J segment lost 3 bases and the V segment lost 5 bases, leaving 5 bases of the junction unmatched.

J is TRBJ1-4 and V is TRBV28, with D possibly matching TRBD1 (5 bases). The germline V and J ends were trimmed by 6 bases and 5 bases, with 16 bases remaining between them. The CDR3 runs 15 residues. Germline V CDR1 and CDR2: MDHEN, SYDVKM. The CDR3 region is CASRTGGGWNEKLFF. DNA of the CDR3: TGTGCCAGCAGGACTGGGGGAGGGTGGAATGAAAAACTGTTTTTT. Supplemented by reference TRBV28 and TRBJ1-4, the full variable domain reads DVKVTQSSRYLVKRTGEKVFLECVQDMDHENMFWYRQDPGLGLRLIYFSYDVKMKEKGDIPEGYSVSREKKERFSLILESASTNQTSMYLCASRTGGGWNEKLFFGSGTQLSVL.

The chain links TRBV30 to TRBJ1-5; 8 bases match TRBD1. Losses at the gene ends were 3 bases for V and 4 bases for J; bases not matched to a gene: 2. Germline V gene lookup returns CDR1 GTSNPN and CDR2 SVGIG (reference sequence). The CDR3 extends over 13 amino acids. CDR3 loop: CAWRGTGNQPQHF. CDR3 coding DNA: TGTGCCTGGAGGGGGACAGGTAATCAGCCCCAGCATTTT. Variable domain in full (rest from reference TRBV30 and TRBJ1-5): SQTIHQWPATLVQPVGSPLSLECTVEGTSNPNLYWYRQAAGRGLQLLFYSVGIGQISSEVPQNLSASRPQDRQFILSSKKLLLSDSGFYLCAWRGTGNQPQHFGDGTRLSIL.

The chain joins TRBV5-5 to TRBJ2-7; a weak D match, TRBD2 (6 bases). Germline loops: CDR1 SGHKS, CDR2 YYEKEE (reference sequence). This CDR3 region has 17 residues. The V end was cut by 1 base, the J end by 0 bases, with 17 bases between. In nucleotides, the CDR3 is TGTGCCAGCAGCTTGATTGGGGCGGGGACGAGCTCCTACGAGCAGTACTTC. Translated: CASSLIGAGTSSYEQYF.

The chain has TRBV11-1 and TRBJ2-1; a possible D gene is TRBD2 (5 bases). Germline V gene data show CDR1 as SGHAT and CDR2 as FQDESV (reference sequence). V was shortened by 2 bases and J by 8 bases, with 10 bases between the two germline ends. The CDR3 has 13 amino acids. This chain's CDR3 is CASSLRGWDEQFF. Here the CDR3 DNA reads TGTGCCAGCAGCTTACGAGGGTGGGATGAGCAGTTCTTC.

The chain recombines TRBV4-3 with TRBJ2-3, with D possibly matching TRBD2 (5 bases). Deletions cut 1 base from V and 4 bases from J, with 6 bases between. The CDR3 runs to 13 residues. CDR1 is LGHNA, CDR2 YSLEER, per germline. As DNA, the CDR3 is TGCGCCAGCAGCCAAGGAGGGTCAGATACGCAGTATTTT. It yields the protein CASSQGGSDTQYF.

V and J are TRBV5-6 and TRBJ1-1, with D tentatively TRBD1 (5 bases). CDR3 length: 15 amino acids. The V end was cut by 2 bases, the J end by 1 base, with 12 bases between. CDR1 is SGHDT and CDR2 is YYEEEE in the germline V gene. CDR3 sequence: CASSFRGVGNTEAFF. CDR3 nucleotides: TGTGCCAGCAGCTTCCGGGGGGTAGGGAACACTGAAGCTTTCTTT.

V and J are TRBV6-6 and TRBJ1-1; D gene ambiguous. Germline CDR1 MNHNY, CDR2 SVGAGI (reference sequence). V lost 6 bases and J 4 bases, leaving 15 bases between the germline ends. This CDR3 region has 14 residues. DNA of the CDR3: TGTGCCAGCAGCCCACACATGGAGGGCACTGAAGCTTTCTTT. This sequence encodes CASSPHMEGTEAFF.

The chain joins TRBV6-6 to TRBJ1-5; 7 bases align to TRBD1. CDR3 length: 14 amino acids. With V trimmed by 5 bases and J by 1 base, 2 bases remained unmatched. Germline lookup yields CDR1 MNHNY and CDR2 SVGAGI (reference sequence). The DNA of the CDR3 is TGTGCCAGCAGTCCACAGGGGAGCAATCAGCCCCAGCATTTT. It yields the protein CASSPQGSNQPQHF.

The V and J genes are TRBV4-3 and TRBJ2-7, with 11 bases aligning to TRBD1. The CDR3 length is 14 residues. The ends lost 3 bases at V and 7 bases at J; junction bases unmatched: 5. Germline CDR1 reads LGHNA; CDR2 reads YSLEER. CDR3 DNA sequence: TGCGCCAGCAGCCAGGACAGGGGGCTGGGAGAGCAGTACTTC. Encoded protein: CASSQDRGLGEQYF.

The chain uses TRBV28 and TRBJ2-1; the match to TRBD1 covers 8 bases. The CDR3 loop spans 15 amino acids. Germline V CDR1 and CDR2: MDHEN, SYDVKM. V trimming: 6 bases; J trimming: 1 base; junction bases outside the gene matches: 5. CDR3 sequence reads: CASSQDRVSYNEQFF. The CDR3 nucleotides read TGTGCCAGCAGCCAGGACAGGGTGTCCTACAATGAGCAGTTCTTC.

This chain uses TRBV19 with TRBJ2-1, with 11 nucleotides matching TRBD2. The V and J ends lost 6 bases and 9 bases, in that order; junction bases with no gene match: 13. CDR1 is LNHDA, CDR2 SQIVND, per germline (reference sequence). The CDR3 has 16 amino acids. CDR3 residues: CASRKLAGGVGGEQFF. The CDR3 nucleotides are TGTGCCAGTAGGAAGCTAGCGGGAGGTGTAGGGGGTGAGCAGTTCTTC.

The CDR3 sequence: CAISEGGVLSYEQYF. Written as DNA, the CDR3 is TGTGCCATCAGTGAAGGGGGGGTACTCTCCTACGAGCAGTACTTC. The chain employs TRBV10-3 and TRBJ2-7; maybe TRBD2 (7 bases). This CDR3 spans 15 amino acids. Trimming removed 3 bases at V and 0 bases at J, with 12 bases between. Germline V gives CDR1 ENHRY, CDR2 SYGVKD.

This chain connects TRBV19 to TRBJ2-5; 7 bases line up with TRBD1. This CDR3 has 13 residues. Germline trimming cut 1 base from V and 9 bases from J; bases unmatched to any gene: 5. CDR1 and CDR2 (germline): LNHDA, SQIVND (reference sequence). The CDR3 DNA reads TGTGCCAGTAGTATAGGCATTACAGGGGCCCAGTACTTC. It specifies CASSIGITGAQYF.